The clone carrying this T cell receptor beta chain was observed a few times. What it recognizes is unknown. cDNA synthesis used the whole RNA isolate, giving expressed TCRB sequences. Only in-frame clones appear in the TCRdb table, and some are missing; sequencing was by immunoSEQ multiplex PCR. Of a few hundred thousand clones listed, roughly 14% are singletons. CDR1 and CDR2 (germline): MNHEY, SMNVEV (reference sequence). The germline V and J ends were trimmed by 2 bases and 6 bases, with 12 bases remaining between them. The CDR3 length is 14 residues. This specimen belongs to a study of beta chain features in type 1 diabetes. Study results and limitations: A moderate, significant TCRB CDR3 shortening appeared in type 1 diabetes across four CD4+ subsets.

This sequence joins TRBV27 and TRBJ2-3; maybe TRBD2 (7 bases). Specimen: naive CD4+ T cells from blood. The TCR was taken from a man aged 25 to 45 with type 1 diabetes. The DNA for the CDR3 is TGTGCCAGCAGTTTAGCGGGGGCGGTGGATACGCAGTATTTT. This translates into CASSLAGAVDTQYF.